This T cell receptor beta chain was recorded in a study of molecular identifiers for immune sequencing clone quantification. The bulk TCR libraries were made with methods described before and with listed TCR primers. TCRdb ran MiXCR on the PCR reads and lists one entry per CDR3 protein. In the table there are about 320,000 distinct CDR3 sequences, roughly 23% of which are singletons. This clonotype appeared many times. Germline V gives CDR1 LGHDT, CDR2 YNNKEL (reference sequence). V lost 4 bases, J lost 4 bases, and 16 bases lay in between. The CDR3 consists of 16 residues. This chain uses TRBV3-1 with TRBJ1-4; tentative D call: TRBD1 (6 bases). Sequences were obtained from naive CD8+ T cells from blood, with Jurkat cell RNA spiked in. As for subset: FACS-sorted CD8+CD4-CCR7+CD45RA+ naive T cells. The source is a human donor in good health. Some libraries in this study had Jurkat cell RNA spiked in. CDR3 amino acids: CASSPKTTGHNEKLFF. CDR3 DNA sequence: TGTGCCAGCAGCCCGAAGACGACAGGCCATAATGAAAAACTGTTTTTT.